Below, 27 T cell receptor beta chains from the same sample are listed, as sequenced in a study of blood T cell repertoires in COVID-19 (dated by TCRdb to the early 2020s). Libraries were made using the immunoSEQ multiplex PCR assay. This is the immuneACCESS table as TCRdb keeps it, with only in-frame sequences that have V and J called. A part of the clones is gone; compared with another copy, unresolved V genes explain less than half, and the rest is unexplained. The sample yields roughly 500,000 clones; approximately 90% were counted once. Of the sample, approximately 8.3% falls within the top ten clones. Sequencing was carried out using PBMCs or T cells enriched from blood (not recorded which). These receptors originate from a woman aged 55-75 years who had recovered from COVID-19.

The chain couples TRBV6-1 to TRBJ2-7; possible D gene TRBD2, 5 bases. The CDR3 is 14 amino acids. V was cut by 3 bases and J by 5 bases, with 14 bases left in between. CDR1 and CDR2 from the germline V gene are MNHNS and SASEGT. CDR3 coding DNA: TGTGCCAGCAGTGATGGGAGTTTAAGCGACGAGCAGTACTTC. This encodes CASSDGSLSDEQYF.

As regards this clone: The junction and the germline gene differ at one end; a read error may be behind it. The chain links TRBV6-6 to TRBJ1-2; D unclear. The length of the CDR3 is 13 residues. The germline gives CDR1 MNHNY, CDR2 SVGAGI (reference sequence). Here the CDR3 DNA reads TGTGCCAGCAGCTCCTATTCCTTGGGAGGCTCCACCTTC. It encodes CASSSYSLGGSTF.

Written as DNA, the CDR3 is TGCAGTGCTCCGGACAGGGCTGAAGCTTTCTTT. It translates to CSAPDRAEAFF. V and J are TRBV20-1 and TRBJ1-1; 8 bases align to TRBD1. Germline CDR1 DFQATT, CDR2 SNEGSKA (reference sequence). This CDR3 is built from 11 residues. The ends lost 5 bases at V and 6 bases at J; junction bases unmatched: 2.

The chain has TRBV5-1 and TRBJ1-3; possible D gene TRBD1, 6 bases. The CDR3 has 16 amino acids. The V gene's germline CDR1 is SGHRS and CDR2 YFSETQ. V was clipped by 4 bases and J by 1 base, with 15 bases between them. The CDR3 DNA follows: TGCGCCAGCAGCATCACAGGGCTCGGGTCTGGAAACACCATATATTTT. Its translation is CASSITGLGSGNTIYF.

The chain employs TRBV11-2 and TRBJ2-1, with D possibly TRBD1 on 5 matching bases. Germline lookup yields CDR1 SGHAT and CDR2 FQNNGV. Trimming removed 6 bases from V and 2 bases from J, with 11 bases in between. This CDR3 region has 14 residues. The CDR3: CASSSLQAYNEQFF. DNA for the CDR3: TGTGCCAGCAGTTCTCTACAGGCCTACAATGAGCAGTTCTTC.

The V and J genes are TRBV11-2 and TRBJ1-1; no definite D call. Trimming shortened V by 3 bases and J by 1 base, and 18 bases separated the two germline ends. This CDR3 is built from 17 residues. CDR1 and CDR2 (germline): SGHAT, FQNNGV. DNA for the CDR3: TGTGCCAGCAGCTTTCGTCTGTCGGGGTCAGAGAACACTGAAGCTTTCTTT. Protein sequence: CASSFRLSGSENTEAFF.

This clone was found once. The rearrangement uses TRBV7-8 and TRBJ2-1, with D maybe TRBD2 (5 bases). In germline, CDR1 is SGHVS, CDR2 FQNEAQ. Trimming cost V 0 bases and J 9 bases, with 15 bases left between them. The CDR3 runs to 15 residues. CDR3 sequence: CASSLARVVTPEQFF. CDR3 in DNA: TGTGCCAGCAGCTTAGCGCGGGTAGTTACCCCTGAGCAGTTCTTC.

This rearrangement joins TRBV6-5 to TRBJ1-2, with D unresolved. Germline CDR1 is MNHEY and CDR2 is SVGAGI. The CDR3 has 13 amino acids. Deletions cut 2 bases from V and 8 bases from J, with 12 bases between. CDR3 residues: CASSYHPREGYTF. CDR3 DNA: TGTGCCAGCAGTTACCACCCCCGGGAAGGCTACACCTTC.

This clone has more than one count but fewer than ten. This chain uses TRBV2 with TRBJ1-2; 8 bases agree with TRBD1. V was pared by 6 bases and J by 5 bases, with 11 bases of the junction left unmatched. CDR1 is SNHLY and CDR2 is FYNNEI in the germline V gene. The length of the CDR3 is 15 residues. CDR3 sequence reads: CASRINAGQAYGYTF. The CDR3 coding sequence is TGTGCCAGCAGGATTAACGCGGGACAGGCTTATGGCTACACCTTC.

The CDR3 nucleotides are TGTGCCAGCAGCCAAGATGTGGCCCCCAACAGGGCTCACGAGCAGTACGTC. Translation: CASSQDVAPNRAHEQYV. The chain couples TRBV14 to TRBJ2-7; D possibly corresponds to TRBD1 (6 bases). V dropped 0 bases and J dropped 5 bases, with 20 bases sitting between them. Germline CDR1 is SGHDN and CDR2 is FVKESK. The CDR3 is 17 amino acids.

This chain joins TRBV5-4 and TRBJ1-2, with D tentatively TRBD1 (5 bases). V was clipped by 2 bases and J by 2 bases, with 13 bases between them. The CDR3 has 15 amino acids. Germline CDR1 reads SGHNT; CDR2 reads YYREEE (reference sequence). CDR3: CASSLETVRNYGYTF. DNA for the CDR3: TGTGCCAGCAGCTTAGAGACAGTGCGGAACTATGGCTACACCTTC.

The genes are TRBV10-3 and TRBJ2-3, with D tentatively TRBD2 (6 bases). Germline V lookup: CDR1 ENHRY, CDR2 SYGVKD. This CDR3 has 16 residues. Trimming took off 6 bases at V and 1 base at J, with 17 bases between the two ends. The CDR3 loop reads CAIRRSGLGGTDTQYF. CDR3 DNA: TGTGCCATCAGGCGAAGCGGGCTGGGCGGCACAGATACGCAGTATTTT.

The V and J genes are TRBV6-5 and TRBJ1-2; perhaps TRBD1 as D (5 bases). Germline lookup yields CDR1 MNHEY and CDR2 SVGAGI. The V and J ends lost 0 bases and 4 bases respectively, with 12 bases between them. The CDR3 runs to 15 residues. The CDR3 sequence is CASSYSKGSPYGYTF. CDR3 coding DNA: TGTGCCAGCAGTTACTCGAAGGGGTCGCCCTATGGCTACACCTTC.

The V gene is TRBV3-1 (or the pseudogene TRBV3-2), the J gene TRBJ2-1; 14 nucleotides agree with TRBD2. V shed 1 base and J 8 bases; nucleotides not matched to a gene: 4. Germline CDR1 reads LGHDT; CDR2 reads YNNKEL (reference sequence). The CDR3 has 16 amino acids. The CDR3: CASSQVWGLAGDEQFF. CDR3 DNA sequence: TGTGCCAGCAGCCAAGTGTGGGGACTAGCGGGGGATGAGCAGTTCTTC.

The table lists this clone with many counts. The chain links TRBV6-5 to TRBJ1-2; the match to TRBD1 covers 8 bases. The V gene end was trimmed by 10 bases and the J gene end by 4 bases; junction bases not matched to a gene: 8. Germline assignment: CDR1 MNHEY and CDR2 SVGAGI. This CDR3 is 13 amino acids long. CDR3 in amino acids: CATKGQAFYGYTF. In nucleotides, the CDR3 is TGTGCCACCAAGGGACAGGCCTTCTATGGCTACACCTTC.

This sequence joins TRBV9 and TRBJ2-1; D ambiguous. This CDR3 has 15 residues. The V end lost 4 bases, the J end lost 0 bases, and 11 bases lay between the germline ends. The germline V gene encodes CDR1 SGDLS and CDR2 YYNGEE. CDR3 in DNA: TGTGCCAGCAGCCCCCGAACGAGCTCCTACAATGAGCAGTTCTTC. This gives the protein CASSPRTSSYNEQFF.

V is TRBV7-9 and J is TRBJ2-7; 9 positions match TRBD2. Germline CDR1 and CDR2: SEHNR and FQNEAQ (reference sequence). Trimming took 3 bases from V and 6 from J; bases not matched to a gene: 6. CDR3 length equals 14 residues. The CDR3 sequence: CASSFGTSLAEQYF. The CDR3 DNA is TGTGCCAGCAGCTTCGGGACTAGCCTCGCCGAGCAGTACTTC.

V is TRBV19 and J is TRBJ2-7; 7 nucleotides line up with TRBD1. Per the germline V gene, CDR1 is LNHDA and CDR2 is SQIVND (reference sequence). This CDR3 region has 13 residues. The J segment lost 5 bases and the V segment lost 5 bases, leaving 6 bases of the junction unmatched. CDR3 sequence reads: CASSLNRGDEQYV. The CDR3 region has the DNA TGTGCCAGTAGTCTCAACAGGGGCGACGAGCAGTACGTC.

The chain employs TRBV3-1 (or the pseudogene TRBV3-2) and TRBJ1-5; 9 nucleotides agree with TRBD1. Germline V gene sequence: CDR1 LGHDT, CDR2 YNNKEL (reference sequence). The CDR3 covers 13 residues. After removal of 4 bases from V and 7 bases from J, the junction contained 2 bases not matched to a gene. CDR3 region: CASSRDRDQPQHF. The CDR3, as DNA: TGTGCCAGCAGCCGGGACAGGGACCAGCCCCAGCATTTT.

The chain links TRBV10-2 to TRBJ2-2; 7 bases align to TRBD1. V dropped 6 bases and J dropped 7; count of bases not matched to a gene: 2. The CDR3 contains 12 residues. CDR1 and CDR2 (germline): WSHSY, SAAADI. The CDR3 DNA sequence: TGCGCCAGCAGCAGGGGGTACGGGGAGCTGTTTTTT. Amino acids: CASSRGYGELFF.

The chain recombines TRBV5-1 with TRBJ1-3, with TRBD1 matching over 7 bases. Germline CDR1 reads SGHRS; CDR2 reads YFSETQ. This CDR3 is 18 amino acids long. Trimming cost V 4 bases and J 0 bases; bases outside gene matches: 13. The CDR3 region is CASSTGETIRSSGNTIYF. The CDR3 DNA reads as TGCGCCAGCAGCACAGGGGAAACAATCCGAAGCTCTGGAAACACCATATATTTT.

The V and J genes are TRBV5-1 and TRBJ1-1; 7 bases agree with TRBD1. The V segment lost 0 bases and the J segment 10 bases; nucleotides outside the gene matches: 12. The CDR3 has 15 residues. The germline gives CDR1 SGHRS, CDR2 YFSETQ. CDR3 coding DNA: TGCGCCAGCAGCTTGGGGACCGACAGGGTAAAGGGAGCTTTCTTT. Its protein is CASSLGTDRVKGAFF.

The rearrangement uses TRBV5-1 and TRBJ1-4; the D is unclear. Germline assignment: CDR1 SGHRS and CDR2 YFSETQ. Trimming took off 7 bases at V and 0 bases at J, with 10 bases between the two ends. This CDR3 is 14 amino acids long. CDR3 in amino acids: CASRRESTNEKLFF. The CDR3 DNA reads TGCGCCAGCCGACGGGAGTCAACTAATGAAAAACTGTTTTTT.

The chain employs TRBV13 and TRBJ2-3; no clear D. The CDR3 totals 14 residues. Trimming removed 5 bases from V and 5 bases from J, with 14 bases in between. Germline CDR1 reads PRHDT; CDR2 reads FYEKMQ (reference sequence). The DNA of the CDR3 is TGTGCCAGCAGCAGGTGGATAGCTCAAGATACGCAGTATTTT. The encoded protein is CASSRWIAQDTQYF.

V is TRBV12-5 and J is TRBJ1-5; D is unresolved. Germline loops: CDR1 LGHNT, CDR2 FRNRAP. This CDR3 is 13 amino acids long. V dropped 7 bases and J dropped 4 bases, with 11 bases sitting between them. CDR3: CASAPGENQPQHF. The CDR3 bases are TGTGCTAGTGCCCCCGGAGAGAATCAGCCCCAGCATTTT.

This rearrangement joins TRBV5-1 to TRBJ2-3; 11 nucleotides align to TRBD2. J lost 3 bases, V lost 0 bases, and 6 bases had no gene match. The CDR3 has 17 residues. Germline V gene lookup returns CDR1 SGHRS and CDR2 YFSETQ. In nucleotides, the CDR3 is TGCGCCAGCAGCTTGGTAGTAGCGGGGGGGCGAACAGATACGCAGTATTTT. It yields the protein CASSLVVAGGRTDTQYF.

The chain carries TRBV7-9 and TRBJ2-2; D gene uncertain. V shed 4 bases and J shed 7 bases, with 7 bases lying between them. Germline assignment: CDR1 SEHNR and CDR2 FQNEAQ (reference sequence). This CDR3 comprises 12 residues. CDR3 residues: CASSSYGGELFF. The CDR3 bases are TGTGCCAGCAGCTCCTATGGCGGGGAGCTGTTTTTT.